One and the same sample provided the 31 T cell receptor beta chains below, sequenced in a study of T-cell reconstitution after alpha-beta-depleted transplantation in children. This sample's TCRbeta library carried unique molecular identifier barcodes. TCRdb re-derived calls from the PCR reads in MiXCR, one entry per CDR3 protein. The sample yields approximately 500,000 distinct CDR3 sequences, approximately 10% seen once. The material was PBMCs, obtained before TCRalphabeta/CD19-depleted stem cell transplant. Receptors originate from a child aged 2-15 years with inherited bone marrow failure, due to receive a stem cell transplant.

Regarding this clonotype: This may stem from a read error, because a much larger clone lies one nucleotide away. The V gene is TRBV4-3, the J gene TRBJ1-1; D ambiguous. CDR1 and CDR2 (germline): LGHNA, YSLEER. Deletions cut 0 bases from V and 4 bases from J, with 12 bases between. The length of the CDR3 is 15 residues. The CDR3 protein is CASSQDRVEITEAFF. The CDR3 DNA follows: TGCGCCAGCAGCCAAGATAGGGTGGAGATCACTGAAGCTTTCTTT.

This clonotype was observed many times. The rearrangement uses TRBV20-1 and TRBJ2-3; the match to TRBD1 covers 8 bases. CDR3 length equals 14 residues. The V gene end was trimmed by 5 bases and the J gene end by 2 bases; junction bases not matched to a gene: 6. From germline, CDR1 is DFQATT and CDR2 SNEGSKA (reference sequence). The CDR3 region has the DNA TGCAGTGCTTTGACAGGGGAATACACAGATACGCAGTATTTT. Amino acid sequence: CSALTGEYTDTQYF.

At least ten counts were recorded for this clonotype. The chain has TRBV12-3 or TRBV12-4 and TRBJ1-5; D ambiguous. V lost 7 bases, J lost 3 bases, and 13 bases lay in between. The CDR3 extends over 14 amino acids. The CDR3 loop reads CASKVAGANQPQHF. The CDR3, as DNA: TGTGCCAGCAAGGTCGCAGGTGCCAATCAGCCCCAGCATTTT.

The sample holds a few counts of this clonotype. The gene calls are TRBV10-3 and TRBJ2-1; tentatively, D is TRBD2 (5 bases). Germline CDR1 ENHRY, CDR2 SYGVKD. This CDR3 has 14 residues. Trimming shortened V by 10 bases and J by 3 bases, and 16 bases separated the two germline ends. The CDR3 sequence: CATTTTSFYNEQFF. The CDR3 DNA reads TGTGCCACGACGACTACGAGCTTCTACAATGAGCAGTTCTTC.

Only a few counts were recorded for this clonotype. J is TRBJ1-2 and V is TRBV5-5; 9 bases line up with TRBD1. The CDR3 is 17 amino acids. The ends lost 5 bases at V and 4 bases at J; junction bases unmatched: 15. Germline V lookup: CDR1 SGHKS, CDR2 YYEKEE (reference sequence). As DNA, the CDR3 is TGTGCCAGCAGTTCCCGATTAAACAGGGGGCTCGGCTATGGCTACACCTTC. This codes for CASSSRLNRGLGYGYTF. Full variable domain (outside the CDR3, taken from reference TRBV5-5 and TRBJ1-2): DAGVTQSPTHLIKTRGQQVTLRCSPISGHKSVSWYQQVLGQGPQFIFQYYEKEERGRGNFPDRFSARQFPNYSSELNVNALLLGDSALYLCASSSRLNRGLGYGYTFGSGTRLTVV.

This clonotype was detected many times. This sequence joins TRBV12-3 or TRBV12-4 and TRBJ2-5; TRBD1 might be the D (6 bases). The ends were cut back, 8 bases at V and 4 bases at J, with 11 bases in the middle. CDR3 length equals 12 residues. The CDR3 protein is CASAMDRETQYF. The CDR3 DNA sequence: TGTGCCAGCGCCATGGACAGAGAGACCCAGTACTTC.

This clonotype was seen at least ten times. The chain uses TRBV29-1 and TRBJ1-1, with D uncertain. From germline, CDR1 is SQVTM and CDR2 ANQGSEA. There are 15 residues in the CDR3. V was shortened by 1 base and J by 3 bases, with 15 bases between the two germline ends. Here the CDR3 DNA reads TGCAGCGTTGAAGGGTTTATTGGGGTAGACACTGAAGCTTTCTTT. Its protein product is CSVEGFIGVDTEAFF.

This clonotype was counted ten times or more. The genes are TRBV28 and TRBJ2-1; 8 bases line up with TRBD2. Looked up from germline, CDR1 is MDHEN and CDR2 is SYDVKM. Unmatched junction bases numbered 9, after V lost 6 bases and J lost 5 bases. This CDR3 contains 15 residues. The CDR3 spells CASSRGLDGDNEQFF. CDR3 DNA: TGTGCCAGCAGCCGGGGACTAGACGGGGACAATGAGCAGTTCTTC.

The table lists this clonotype with a few counts. The rearrangement links TRBV2 to TRBJ1-2; a weak D match, TRBD1 (6 bases). V was clipped by 5 bases and J by 0 bases, with 13 bases between them. The CDR3 is made up of 15 amino acids. Germline CDR1 and CDR2: SNHLY and FYNNEI. CDR3 DNA: TGTGCCAGCAGTAACACAGGGCTAGCTAACTATGGCTACACCTTC. It translates to CASSNTGLANYGYTF. The whole variable domain, remainder taken from reference TRBV2 and TRBJ1-2, is EPEVTQTPSHQVTQMGQEVILRCVPISNHLYFYWYRQILGQKVEFLVSFYNNEISEKSEIFDDQFSVERPDGSNFTLKIRSTKLEDSAMYFCASSNTGLANYGYTFGSGTRLTVV.

This clonotype was observed at least ten times. This rearrangement joins TRBV29-1 to TRBJ2-1; 7 bases align to TRBD2. J gave up 5 bases and V 5 bases, and 6 bases lay outside the gene matches. Germline V gene sequence: CDR1 SQVTM, CDR2 ANQGSEA. This CDR3 comprises 13 residues. CDR3 loop: CSVLLANNNEQFF. DNA for the CDR3: TGCAGCGTTTTACTAGCGAACAACAATGAGCAGTTCTTC.

Ten or more counts support this clonotype. The V gene is TRBV5-5, the J gene TRBJ2-7, with 9 nucleotides matching TRBD1. Germline-derived CDR1 and CDR2 are SGHKS and YYEKEE (reference sequence). V lost 3 bases and J lost 4; bases outside the gene matches: 8. This CDR3 has 15 residues. The CDR3 region has the DNA TGTGCCAGCAGCTCTTCCGGGACAGGGTGGTACGAGCAGTACTTC. Translated, it gives CASSSSGTGWYEQYF.

This clonotype was detected ten times or more. The CDR3 spells CASSDTGGTGELFF. The CDR3 region has the DNA TGCGCCAGCAGTGACACGGGAGGGACCGGGGAGCTGTTTTTT. The V and J genes are TRBV10-1 and TRBJ2-2; 8 bases line up with TRBD2. Germline CDR1 is WNHNN and CDR2 is SYGVQD (reference sequence). Unmatched junction bases numbered 2, after V lost 3 bases and J lost 5 bases. This CDR3 spans 14 amino acids.

Only a few counts were recorded for this clonotype. The chain carries TRBV19 and TRBJ2-3; TRBD2 is a possible D gene (6 bases). The length of the CDR3 is 15 residues. Germline V gives CDR1 LNHDA, CDR2 SQIVND (reference sequence). V lost 5 bases, J lost 4 bases, and 16 bases lay in between. Here the CDR3 reads CASSHQQGGADTQYF. The CDR3 region has the DNA TGTGCCAGTAGTCACCAGCAGGGAGGTGCAGATACGCAGTATTTT.

The V gene is TRBV12-3 or TRBV12-4, the J gene TRBJ2-4, with 8 bases matching TRBD1. J was trimmed by 4 bases and V by 6 bases; bases with no gene match: 8. There are 15 residues in the CDR3. The DNA for the CDR3 is TGTGCCAGCAGCTTGGGACAGGTGAAAAAAAACATTCAGTACTTC. This translates into CASSLGQVKKNIQYF.

As concerns this clonotype: One end of the junction fails to match germline, which may point to a read error. The rearrangement joins TRBV28 to TRBJ2-1, with D hard to call. This CDR3 region has 11 residues. Germline V gives CDR1 MDHEN, CDR2 SYDVKM. CDR3 region: CVSSPRNEQFF. In nucleotides, the CDR3 is TGTGTCAGCAGCCCCCGGAATGAGCAGTTCTTC.

The sample holds many counts of this clonotype. V usage is TRBV6-1 and J usage is TRBJ2-7, with D possibly TRBD1 on 6 matching bases. CDR1 is MNHNS, CDR2 SASEGT, per germline. The CDR3 extends over 12 amino acids. Trimming cost V 6 bases and J 6 bases, with 12 bases left between them. The CDR3, as DNA: TGTGCCAGCAGCTGGGACATTGTCGAGCAGTACTTC. Encoded protein: CASSWDIVEQYF.

This clonotype was counted many times. A read error may produce the germline difference seen at one junction end. The chain couples TRBV7-7 to TRBJ2-2; a possible D gene is TRBD2 (6 bases). The CDR3 covers 13 residues. The germline CDR1 and CDR2 sequences are SSHAT and FNYEAQ (reference sequence). Written as DNA, the CDR3 is TGTGCTAGCAGCCCTAGCGCTGGCGGGGAGCTGTTTTTT. Translation gives CASSPSAGGELFF.

The chain links TRBV5-6 to TRBJ2-1; 11 bases fit TRBD2. This CDR3 is 16 amino acids long. V shed 4 bases, J shed 8 bases, and the junction held 11 bases outside the gene matches. Germline V lookup: CDR1 SGHDT, CDR2 YYEEEE. CDR3 loop: CASSRELAGVAHEQFF. CDR3 bases: TGTGCCAGCAGCCGAGAACTAGCGGGAGTAGCCCATGAGCAGTTCTTC.

The sample holds many counts of this clonotype. V usage is TRBV20-1 and J usage is TRBJ2-2, with D possibly being TRBD1 (5 bases). Germline assignment: CDR1 DFQATT and CDR2 SNEGSKA (reference sequence). Trimming took off 0 bases at V and 0 bases at J, with 14 bases between the two ends. The CDR3 covers 17 residues. CDR3 in amino acids: CSARDLVTGANTGELFF. The DNA of the CDR3 is TGCAGTGCTAGAGATTTGGTAACAGGAGCGAACACCGGGGAGCTGTTTTTT.

A note on this clonotype: A much larger clone differs from this one at a single base, so this may be a read error. The chain joins TRBV4-1 to TRBJ2-7; 10 bases agree with TRBD1. The length of the CDR3 is 15 residues. Germline V gene sequence: CDR1 MGHRA, CDR2 YSYEKL. CDR3: CASSPGQGSFYELYF. In DNA, the CDR3 is TGCGCCAGCAGCCCGGGACAGGGGTCCTTCTACGAGCTGTACTTC.

This clonotype was seen ten or more times. The chain's CDR3 is CASSLQGPFADTQYF. The CDR3 DNA reads as TGTGCCAGCAGTTTACAGGGGCCTTTCGCAGATACGCAGTATTTT. V usage is TRBV12-3 or TRBV12-4 and J usage is TRBJ2-3; a weak D match, TRBD1 (6 bases). V lost 2 bases to trimming and J lost 4 bases, with 13 bases between them. The CDR3 is 15 residues long.

This clonotype was observed many times. The chain recombines TRBV29-1 with TRBJ2-7; 12 bases map to TRBD2. The junction had 11 bases not matched to a gene; V was cut back by 5 bases and J by 6 bases. Germline lookup yields CDR1 SQVTM and CDR2 ANQGSEA. The CDR3 sequence is 15 residues long. In DNA form, the CDR3 reads TGCAGCGTTTCCAGGACTAGCGGGAAAGCTGGCGAGCAGTACTTC. Protein sequence: CSVSRTSGKAGEQYF.

Ten or more counts support this clonotype. This chain uses TRBV7-2 with TRBJ2-5; D gene unclear. Per germline, CDR1 SGHTA and CDR2 FQGNSA. The CDR3 sequence is 15 residues long. Trimming cost V 1 base and J 3 bases, with 12 bases left between them. CDR3 amino acids: CASSLDLREKETQYF. The CDR3 DNA follows: TGTGCCAGCAGCTTAGATCTTAGAGAGAAAGAGACCCAGTACTTC.

This clonotype was detected many times. The chain links TRBV5-1 to TRBJ2-7, with D hard to call. The germline V and J ends were trimmed by 0 bases and 7 bases, with 14 bases remaining between them. Germline CDR1 and CDR2: SGHRS and YFSETQ. The length of the CDR3 is 14 residues. CDR3 sequence reads: CASSLVSSEAEQYF. CDR3 nucleotide sequence: TGCGCCAGCAGCTTGGTGTCGTCAGAGGCGGAGCAGTACTTC.

This clonotype was seen ten or more times. The chain combines TRBV12-3 or TRBV12-4 with TRBJ2-3; D gene uncertain. The CDR3 is 11 residues long. Trimming stripped 7 bases from V and 2 bases from J, with 4 bases between. DNA for the CDR3: TGTGCCAGCATGCTCACAGATACGCAGTATTTT. This translates into CASMLTDTQYF.

This clonotype showed up just a few times. The chain joins TRBV29-1 to TRBJ1-1; 9 bases match TRBD1. The CDR3 contains 14 residues. Germline CDR1 is SQVTM and CDR2 is ANQGSEA. Unmatched junction bases numbered 6, after V lost 3 bases and J lost 4 bases. The CDR3 protein is CSVEPGTGSTEAFF. CDR3 bases: TGCAGCGTTGAGCCGGGGACAGGGAGCACTGAAGCTTTCTTT.

This clonotype occurred a few times. The V gene is TRBV28, the J gene TRBJ2-7; D gene unclear. Germline V gives CDR1 MDHEN, CDR2 SYDVKM. V was trimmed by 2 bases and J by 2 bases, leaving 7 bases between them. The CDR3 totals 13 residues. Here the CDR3 DNA reads TGTGCCAGCAGTTTAAACGGCCCCTACGAGCAGTACTTC. Its protein product is CASSLNGPYEQYF. The whole variable domain, remainder taken from reference TRBV28 and TRBJ2-7, is DVKVTQSSRYLVKRTGEKVFLECVQDMDHENMFWYRQDPGLGLRLIYFSYDVKMKEKGDIPEGYSVSREKKERFSLILESASTNQTSMYLCASSLNGPYEQYFGPGTRLTVT.

This clonotype was counted many times. J is TRBJ2-1 and V is TRBV5-1, with 7 bases aligning to TRBD2. This CDR3 contains 17 residues. V lost 4 bases to trimming and J lost 0 bases; unmatched junction nucleotides: 10. CDR1 and CDR2 from the germline V gene are SGHRS and YFSETQ. The CDR3 coding sequence is TGCGCCAGCAGCCTTGGTATGACTAGCTACTCCTACAATGAGCAGTTCTTC. It yields the protein CASSLGMTSYSYNEQFF.

This sequence joins TRBV4-3 and TRBJ2-7, with TRBD1 identical over 7 bases. The ends lost 0 bases at V and 4 bases at J; junction bases unmatched: 6. The CDR3 is 15 residues long. Germline CDR1 LGHNA, CDR2 YSLEER. The CDR3 sequence is CASSQEATGRYEQYF. In DNA form, the CDR3 reads TGCGCCAGCAGCCAAGAGGCGACAGGGCGTTACGAGCAGTACTTC.

This clonotype was counted once. This may come from a read error, since a much larger clone is one base off. V usage is TRBV12-3 or TRBV12-4 and J usage is TRBJ2-3; 9 positions agree with TRBD2. CDR3 size: 14 residues. After removal of 6 bases from V and 8 bases from J, the junction contained 9 bases not matched to a gene. CDR3 nucleotides: TGTGCCAGCAGCTGGACTAGCGTGAGAGGTACGCAGTATTTT. It specifies CASSWTSVRGTQYF.

This clonotype was counted at least ten times. The chain recombines TRBV21-1 with TRBJ2-2. TRBV21-1 is given as a pseudogene. The CDR3 loop spans 16 amino acids. CDR3 residues: CASSLPGTGITGELFF. The CDR3 DNA sequence: TGTGCCAGCAGCCTCCCCGGGACAGGGATCACCGGGGAGCTGTTTTTT.